This T cell receptor (beta chain) was identified during a study of CXCR3-negative and CXCR3-positive naive CD8 T cells (dated by TCRdb to between 2018 and 2021). For context, the study as a whole: In total, roughly 140 million TRB reads were obtained, which works out to roughly 1.5 +/- 0.3 million reads per library. The diversity and physicochemical repertoire analyses included 11 donors pooled from two independent experiments. The TRBV-TRBJ cluster analysis covered naive subsets from roughly 5 donors and memory cells from 3 donors. Broad study findings and their caveats: Because surface CD5, which is linked to self-reactivity in mice, was comparable between the naive subsets, TCR interaction strength was also inferred from TRB CDR3 physicochemical properties. Similar TRBV-TRBJ usage was shown by naive CXCR3-negative and CXCR3-positive cells from the same donor, whereas distinct patterns were shown by memory cells. TRB CDR3s from CXCR3-positive naive cells showed higher hydrophobicity (lower Kidera factor 4), lower energy, and higher strength and volume indices than CXCR3-negative naive cells. Repertoire diversity was comparably high in both naive subsets but much lower in memory CD8+ T cells. Because CXCR3 expression was partially decreased after cryopreservation, freshly isolated PBMCs were used for most assays.

Each CD8+ T cell subset was flow-sorted in triplicate, with over 250,000 cells per subset placed directly into RLT lysis buffer. To exclude memory contaminants, naive CD8+ T cells were stringently defined as CD45RO-CCR7+CD27+CD95-. Peripheral blood mononuclear cells were isolated from buffy coats using standard density gradient centrifugation. Naive CXCR3-negative and CXCR3-positive CD8+ T cells were flow-sorted using a FACSAria III. Total RNA was extracted from sorted cells with an RNeasy Mini Kit. Points on this clonotype: Its antigen specificity is not known.

The sample was run on a NextSeq 550. The Human TCR Profiling Kit (MiLaboratory) was used to prepare UMI-labeled 5' RACE TRB cDNA libraries. cDNA synthesis used the entire amount of extracted RNA, and PCR amplification then used the entire amount of cDNA produced. The libraries were made side by side, with each library going through the same number of PCR cycles. The study's own analysis went as follows. With a minimum of two reads required per UMI, MIGEC and MiXCR pulled out about 50,000 +/- 10,000 unique UMI-labeled TRB cDNA molecules from each library. On average, each library contained about 40,000 +/- 10,000 functional in-frame TRB CDR3 nucleotide clonotypes without stop codons. Diversity metrics, including normalized Shannon-Wiener and Chao1, were computed in VDJtools after downsampling to 5000 UMI-labeled TRB molecules per sample. For the central five CDR3 residues, VDJtools calculated physicochemical properties weighted by clonotype size, namely interaction energy, strength, volume and Kidera factor 4. TCRdb reprocessed the reads and provides one entry for every CDR3 protein sequence; no DNA is given. These V and J calls derive from TCRdb rather than the authors' analysis. The sample table gives around 140,000 distinct CDR3 sequences. 0.25% to 0.35% of the sample is held by the ten biggest clonotypes.

Looking up the germline V gene yields CDR1 SGHDN and CDR2 FVKESK. The CDR3 spans 16 residues, from the cysteine through the phenylalanine. DNA is not on record. What was sequenced was naive CXCR3- CD8+ T cells from blood. In light of the paper, this sample's cell subset or site label describes: CD45RO-CCR7+CD27+CD95- naive CD8+ T cells lacking CXCR3 (TNR3-). This receptor was obtained from a human donor in good health. Some clones in this sample may be carry-over from other donors' samples. Here the chain combines TRBV14 and TRBJ2-1; TCRdb's D call of TRBD1 is untestable without DNA. The CDR3 loop reads CASSQGGRNSYNEQFF.